A selection of T cell receptor beta chains follows, all from one sample in a study of cytomegalovirus exposure and HLA in healthy donors. TCRdb's copy holds only in-frame clones and misses some; the assay was immunoSEQ multiplex PCR. The sample gives over 100,000 clones, 77% of which show up once; roughly 9.8% is in the top ten. The material sequenced was PBMCs. These receptors all stem from a man aged 35-49 years in good health and CMV-seropositive. CDR3s include the opening cysteine and the closing phenylalanine or tryptophan. The D gene is left open where the match is weak. Clone size, where shown, is once, few, many, or a class for clones that have expanded.

abundance,d_gene,j_gene,v_gene,CDR3aa,CDR3nt
NA,TRBD1,TRBJ2-7,TRBV18,CASSLRDRVSYEQYF,TGTGCCAGCTCACTCCGGGACAGGGTCTCCTACGAGCAGTACTTC
NA,TRBD2,TRBJ2-7,TRBV4-1,CASSQDDLAGGHYEQYF,TGCGCCAGCAGCCAAGATGACCTAGCGGGGGGACACTACGAGCAGTACTTC
NA,NA,TRBJ1-6,TRBV6-5,CASSIRGYNSPLHF,TGTGCCAGCAGTATCAGGGGCTATAATTCACCCCTCCACTTT
NA,NA,TRBJ1-2,TRBV27,CASSLWGQGRYGYTF,TGTGCCAGCAGTTTATGGGGTCAGGGCCGCTATGGCTACACCTTC
NA,TRBD2,TRBJ2-3,TRBV4-2,CASSQDSGGLAGVGTDTQYF,TGTGCCAGCAGCCAAGATTCGGGGGGGCTAGCGGGGGTGGGCACAGATACGCAGTATTTT
NA,NA,TRBJ2-7,TRBV27,CASRPGGTPYEQYF,TGTGCCAGCAGGCCCGGGGGAACCCCCTACGAGCAGTACTTC
few,NA,TRBJ1-2,TRBV20-1,CSSPANYGYTF,TGCAGCTCCCCTGCGAACTATGGCTACACCTTC
few,TRBD1,TRBJ1-5,TRBV19,CASSMTGIQPQHF,TGTGCCAGTAGTATGACAGGGATACAGCCCCAGCATTTT
NA,TRBD2,TRBJ2-1,TRBV11-2,CASSLMGGVSEQFF,TGTGCCAGCAGCTTAATGGGGGGGGTGAGTGAGCAGTTCTTC
NA,NA,TRBJ1-1,TRBV9,CASSAPGNTEAFF,TGTGCCAGCAGCGCCCCAGGGAACACTGAAGCTTTCTTT
NA,NA,TRBJ1-2,TRBV2,CASSLSLDYGYTF,TGTGCCAGCAGTCTTTCCCTTGACTATGGCTACACCTTC
NA,NA,TRBJ1-5,TRBV11-2,CASSKTQGSNQPQHF,TGTGCCAGCAGCAAGACGCAGGGGAGCAATCAGCCCCAGCATTTT
NA,TRBD1,TRBJ2-7,TRBV7-9,CAGSYGQGASYEQYF,TGTGCCGGCAGCTATGGACAGGGGGCTTCATACGAGCAGTACTTC
NA,TRBD1,TRBJ1-5,TRBV5-4,CASSFYLGQGRSQPQHF,TGTGCCAGCAGCTTCTACCTAGGACAGGGCAGGAGTCAGCCCCAGCATTTT
NA,NA,TRBJ1-6,TRBV6-5,CASSETDNSPLHF,TGTGCCAGCAGTGAGACAGATAATTCACCCCTCCACTTT
NA,NA,TRBJ1-1,TRBV28,CASSAGTTEAFF,TGTGCCAGCAGTGCAGGGACAACTGAAGCTTTCTTT
NA,NA,TRBJ2-2,TRBV27,CASWGARVNTGELFF,TGTGCCAGCTGGGGTGCCAGGGTGAACACCGGGGAGCTGTTTTTT
NA,TRBD1,TRBJ2-7,TRBV29-1,CSVELGTDLGDEQYF,TGCAGCGTTGAGTTAGGGACAGACTTAGGGGACGAGCAGTACTTC
NA,TRBD1,TRBJ2-2,TRBV6-5,CASGGTGGTGELFF,TGTGCCAGCGGCGGGACAGGGGGGACCGGGGAGCTGTTTTTT
NA,TRBD1,TRBJ1-2,TRBV6-5,CASSYSGQGVGYGYTF,TGTGCCAGCAGTTATTCCGGACAGGGGGTGGGCTATGGCTACACCTTC
NA,TRBD1,TRBJ2-4,TRBV7-7,CASSPCQGANIQYF,TGTGCTAGCAGCCCTTGTCAGGGGGCAAACATTCAGTACTTC
few,NA,TRBJ2-7,TRBV5-1,CASSSLGGAYEQYF,TGCGCCAGCAGCTCCCTCGGAGGGGCCTACGAGCAGTACTTC
NA,NA,TRBJ2-1,TRBV7-3,CASSERVDNEQFF,TGTGCCAGCTCCGAGCGGGTCGACAATGAGCAGTTCTTC